One T cell receptor (beta chain) is described in this entry. The J segment lost 1 base and the V segment lost 7 bases, leaving 6 bases of the junction unmatched. Germline lookup yields CDR1 SQVTM and CDR2 ANQGSEA. The length of the CDR3 is 14 residues. The sample originates from a study of T cell changes during pregnancy in multiple sclerosis. Clones were sequenced by immunoSEQ multiplex PCR, and TCRdb holds only the in-frame ones, with some missing. The data hold under 85,000 clones, with around nine tenths observed a single time. The receptor comes from a female donor with multiple sclerosis, enrolled in a pregnancy study. The chain recombines TRBV29-1 with TRBJ2-2, with 7 bases aligning to TRBD1. Sample: CD4+ T cells from peripheral blood mononuclear cells, taken in the second trimester of pregnancy. CDR3: CSAAGTVNTGELFF. The CDR3 DNA reads TGCAGCGCGGCCGGGACAGTGAACACCGGGGAGCTGTTTTTT.